A single sample is the source of the 23 T cell receptor beta chains below, sequenced in a study of human T cells and chemical hapten exposure. MiXCR, run by TCRdb on the 5' RACE reads, gives a single entry per CDR3 protein. The data hold approximately 80,000 distinct CDR3 sequences, with roughly 15% observed a single time. The total RNA was obtained from whole blood that was not fractionated. These receptors were collected from a female donor in good health.

This clonotype was found a few times. The chain links TRBV29-1 to TRBJ2-5; no definite D call. The V end was cut by 6 bases, the J end by 2 bases, with 16 bases between. The CDR3 consists of 14 residues. Germline V CDR1 and CDR2: SQVTM, ANQGSEA. The CDR3 sequence: CSVPRWTDQETQYF. The DNA of the CDR3 is TGCAGCGTCCCCAGGTGGACGGATCAAGAGACCCAGTACTTC.

In its sample, this clonotype was seen a few times. This sequence joins TRBV27 and TRBJ1-6; no definite D call. Per germline, CDR1 MNHEY and CDR2 SMNVEV (reference sequence). Trimming took 3 bases from V and 8 from J, leaving 14 bases between them. CDR3 length: 15 amino acids. As DNA, the CDR3 is TGTGCCAGCAGTTTTTCCCTCTTGGGTGATTCACCCCTCCACTTT. This codes for CASSFSLLGDSPLHF.

This chain connects TRBV12-3 or TRBV12-4 to TRBJ1-6, with D unclear. V lost 3 bases to trimming and J lost 7 bases, with 10 bases between them. The CDR3 spans 14 residues. CDR3 region: CASSFTTGNSPLHF. CDR3 DNA: TGTGCCAGCAGTTTTACCACGGGAAATTCACCCCTCCACTTT.

This clonotype was seen only a few times. In DNA, the CDR3 is TGTGCCAGCAGCGAGGAGGGCGAGCAGTACTTC. Translated: CASSEEGEQYF. The gene calls are TRBV3-1 and TRBJ2-7; D possibly corresponds to TRBD2 (6 bases). CDR3 size: 11 residues. V lost 5 bases, J lost 6 bases, and 8 bases lay in between. Germline V gene data show CDR1 as LGHDT and CDR2 as YNNKEL (reference sequence).

The chain joins TRBV7-9 to TRBJ1-3, with unresolved D. Germline V gene lookup returns CDR1 SEHNR and CDR2 FQNEAQ (reference sequence). Trimming took off 4 bases at V and 0 bases at J, with 10 bases between the two ends. The CDR3 extends over 15 amino acids. CDR3 sequence: CASSYGDGSGNTIYF. The CDR3 DNA sequence: TGTGCCAGCAGCTACGGGGATGGCTCTGGAAACACCATATATTTT.

The chain combines TRBV5-1 with TRBJ2-1, with 9 bases lining up with TRBD2. With V trimmed by 3 bases and J by 8 bases, 3 bases remained unmatched. The CDR3 totals 13 residues. CDR1 is SGHRS and CDR2 is YFSETQ in the germline V gene. The DNA of the CDR3 is TGCGCCAGCAGCTGGCTAGCGGGACATGAGCAGTTCTTC. Encoded protein: CASSWLAGHEQFF.

In DNA, the CDR3 is TGTGCCACCAGCAGCGGTGTCGGGCGGATTAATCAGCCCCAGCATTTT. This gives the protein CATSSGVGRINQPQHF. This chain connects TRBV15 to TRBJ1-5; no definite D call. Trimming cost V 3 bases and J 4 bases, with 16 bases left between them. The length of the CDR3 is 16 residues. From germline, CDR1 is LNHNV and CDR2 YYDKDF (reference sequence).

CDR3 region: CASQAIYGYTF. The DNA of the CDR3 is TGTGCCAGCCAGGCGATCTATGGCTACACCTTC. This chain connects TRBV6-1 to TRBJ1-2; D gene unclear. Germline CDR1 reads MNHNS; CDR2 reads SASEGT. The CDR3 covers 11 residues. Trimming pared 8 bases from V and 4 bases from J, leaving 8 bases between.

The genes are TRBV4-3 and TRBJ1-1, with 7 bases fitting TRBD1. This CDR3 is built from 15 residues. V shed 1 base, J shed 6 bases, and the junction held 8 bases outside the gene matches. Germline loops: CDR1 LGHNA, CDR2 YSLEER. The CDR3 reads CASSQGLTGSPEAFF. CDR3 in DNA: TGCGCCAGCAGCCAAGGCTTGACAGGGTCTCCTGAAGCTTTCTTT.

This clonotype occurred a few times. The J gene is TRBJ1-5, the V gene TRBV6-9; the D is unclear. V was shortened by 7 bases and J by 6 bases, with 13 bases between the two germline ends. Per germline, CDR1 MNHGY and CDR2 SVAAGI. The CDR3 runs 13 residues. In DNA, the CDR3 is TGTGCCAGCACCGTTGCCCGGGGTCAGCCCCAGCATTTT. Translated: CASTVARGQPQHF.

The J gene is TRBJ1-1, the V gene TRBV20-1; 7 nucleotides line up with TRBD1. The CDR3 is 14 residues long. Unmatched junction bases numbered 7, after V lost 3 bases and J lost 3 bases. Per the germline V gene, CDR1 is DFQATT and CDR2 is SNEGSKA (reference sequence). Written as DNA, the CDR3 is TGCAGTGCTAGTAGACAGGGCCTCGACACTGAAGCTTTCTTT. The encoded protein is CSASRQGLDTEAFF.

This chain uses TRBV12-3 or TRBV12-4 with TRBJ2-5; TRBD1 agrees at 9 bases. Unmatched junction bases numbered 7, after V lost 5 bases and J lost 6 bases. The CDR3 runs 14 residues. The CDR3 DNA reads as TGTGCCAGCAGTCTCCTACAGGGGGCAAAGACCCAGTACTTC. Amino acids: CASSLLQGAKTQYF.

This clonotype was seen more than once but under ten times. This rearrangement joins TRBV6-1 to TRBJ2-3; 8 bases agree with TRBD2. The CDR3 runs 16 residues. Germline lookup yields CDR1 MNHNS and CDR2 SASEGT. The trim removed 5 bases at V and 8 bases at J, leaving 15 bases unmatched. Here the CDR3 reads CASSPSLSGGAGTQYF. Written as DNA, the CDR3 is TGTGCCAGCAGTCCCTCGCTGTCGGGGGGGGCAGGTACGCAGTATTTT.

This clonotype was seen more than once but under ten times. The chain uses TRBV3-1 and TRBJ1-1; D is ambiguous. CDR3 length equals 15 residues. The ends were cut back, 4 bases at V and 4 bases at J, with 16 bases in the middle. Germline loops: CDR1 LGHDT, CDR2 YNNKEL (reference sequence). The CDR3 protein is CASSPPPSRGTEAFF. The CDR3 nucleotides are TGTGCCAGCAGCCCCCCACCAAGCCGGGGCACTGAAGCTTTCTTT.

The chain uses TRBV30 and TRBJ2-4; 8 bases align to TRBD1. The CDR3 is made up of 14 amino acids. In germline, CDR1 is GTSNPN, CDR2 SVGIG (reference sequence). V lost 3 bases to trimming and J lost 9 bases; unmatched junction nucleotides: 10. This CDR3 is CAWRGGGQGSIQYF. The CDR3 DNA follows: TGTGCCTGGAGGGGGGGTGGACAGGGTAGCATTCAGTACTTC.

Here the CDR3 reads CASSVRHGELFF. The DNA for the CDR3 is TGTGCCAGCAGTGTCCGACACGGGGAGCTGTTTTTT. The chain is built from TRBV6-1 and TRBJ2-2; D gene unclear. This CDR3 has 12 residues. Germline lookup yields CDR1 MNHNS and CDR2 SASEGT. Trimming stripped 4 bases from V and 7 bases from J, with 7 bases between.

This sequence joins TRBV20-1 and TRBJ1-2; a weak D match, TRBD1 (6 bases). The germline V gene has CDR1 DFQATT and CDR2 SNEGSKA (reference sequence). V lost 5 bases and J lost 5, with 18 bases in between. This CDR3 has 14 amino acids. CDR3 bases: TGCAGTGCTGCCCAAGGGGGGGAGGGGTATGGCTACACCTTC. Translation: CSAAQGGEGYGYTF.

The V call is TRBV18, the J call TRBJ1-5; no reliable D call. V lost 4 bases and J 4 bases, leaving 11 bases between the germline ends. The germline V gene encodes CDR1 KGHSH and CDR2 LQKENI. The CDR3 is 14 amino acids. The CDR3 region is CASSQAERNQPQHF. As DNA, the CDR3 is TGTGCCAGCTCACAAGCGGAGAGAAATCAGCCCCAGCATTTT. Supplemented by reference TRBV18 and TRBJ1-5, the full variable domain reads NAGVMQNPRHLVRRRGQEARLRCSPMKGHSHVYWYRQLPEEGLKFMVYLQKENIIDESGMPKERFSAEFPKEGPSILRIQQVVRGDSAAYFCASSQAERNQPQHFGDGTRLSIL.

This chain connects TRBV7-2 to TRBJ2-3; TRBD2 matches at 11 bases. The J segment lost 0 bases and the V segment lost 5 bases, leaving 16 bases of the junction unmatched. The length of the CDR3 is 20 residues. Germline loops: CDR1 SGHTA, CDR2 FQGNSA. CDR3 sequence: CASSPHMTSGTLFSTDTQYF. CDR3 sequence (DNA): TGTGCCAGCAGCCCCCATATGACTAGCGGGACACTTTTCAGCACAGATACGCAGTATTTT. The full variable domain, its missing parts supplied by reference TRBV7-2 and TRBJ2-3, is GAGVSQSPSNKVTEKGKDVELRCDPISGHTALYWYRQSLGQGLEFLIYFQGNSAPDKSGLPSDRFSAERTGGSVSTLTIQRTQQEDSAVYLCASSPHMTSGTLFSTDTQYFGPGTRLTVL.

This clonotype was observed a handful of times. The chain uses TRBV7-2 and TRBJ2-5; TRBD2 matches 9 bases. CDR1 is SGHTA and CDR2 is FQGNSA in the germline V gene. J gave up 4 bases and V 6 bases, and 12 bases lay outside the gene matches. This CDR3 contains 16 residues. The CDR3 DNA reads as TGTGCCAGCAGTTTGGCGGGACTAGCTTTTTCAGAGACCCAGTACTTC. Amino acids: CASSLAGLAFSETQYF.

This clonotype was observed a handful of times. J is TRBJ1-1 and V is TRBV5-1, with D unresolved. The CDR3 has 15 amino acids. The ends were cut back, 0 bases at V and 0 bases at J, with 9 bases in the middle. The V gene's germline CDR1 is SGHRS and CDR2 YFSETQ. This CDR3 reads CASSLGSSMNTEAFF. DNA for the CDR3: TGCGCCAGCAGCTTGGGCAGTTCTATGAACACTGAAGCTTTCTTT.

This clonotype was seen ten or more times. In DNA form, the CDR3 reads TGCAGCGTTGTTCCGAGCGGGGGGACCCAGTACTTC. Its protein product is CSVVPSGGTQYF. This chain uses TRBV29-1 with TRBJ2-5; 8 bases align to TRBD2. The CDR3 length is 12 residues. Germline-derived CDR1 and CDR2 are SQVTM and ANQGSEA. After removal of 4 bases from V and 7 bases from J, the junction contained 5 bases not matched to a gene.

This clonotype is large within its sample. The rearrangement uses TRBV5-1 and TRBJ2-7, with TRBD2 matching 10 bases. The trim removed 5 bases at V and 0 bases at J, leaving 8 bases unmatched. The CDR3 covers 16 residues. From germline, CDR1 is SGHRS and CDR2 YFSETQ. The CDR3 is CASRGSGRPSSYEQYF. The CDR3 DNA reads TGCGCCAGCAGAGGTAGCGGGAGGCCGAGCTCCTACGAGCAGTACTTC. The variable domain in full, with the rest retrieved from reference TRBV5-1 and TRBJ2-7, is KAGVTQTPRYLIKTRGQQVTLSCSPISGHRSVSWYQQTPGQGLQFLFEYFSETQRNKGNFPGRFSGRQFSNSRSEMNVSTLELGDSALYLCASRGSGRPSSYEQYFGPGTRLTVT.